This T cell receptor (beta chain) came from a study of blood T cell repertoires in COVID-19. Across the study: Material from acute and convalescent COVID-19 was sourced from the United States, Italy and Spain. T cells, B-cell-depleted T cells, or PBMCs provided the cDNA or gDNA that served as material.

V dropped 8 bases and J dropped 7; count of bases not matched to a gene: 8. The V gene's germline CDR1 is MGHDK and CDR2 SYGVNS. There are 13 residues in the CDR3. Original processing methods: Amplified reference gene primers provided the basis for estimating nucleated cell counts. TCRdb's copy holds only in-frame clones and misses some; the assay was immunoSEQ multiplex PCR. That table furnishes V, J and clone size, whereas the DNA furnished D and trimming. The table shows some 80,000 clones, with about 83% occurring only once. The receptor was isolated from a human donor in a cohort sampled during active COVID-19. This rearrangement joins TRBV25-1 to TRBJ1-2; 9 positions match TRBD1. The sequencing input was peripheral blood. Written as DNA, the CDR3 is TGTGCCAGCGTCAAGACAGGGGGTCTTGGCTACACCTTC. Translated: CASVKTGGLGYTF.